This T cell receptor (beta chain) emerged from a study of shared clonotypes between healthy human individuals. As for the study in general: The study used three CD4 naive, three CD4 memory, two CD8 naive and one CD8 memory plate per donor.

V was clipped by 0 bases and J by 0 bases, with 9 bases between them. This CDR3 has 16 residues. The germline CDR1 and CDR2 sequences are MNHNS and SASEGT. Naivety among CD8 cells was defined by CD45RO negativity and positive CCR7 selection, thereby excluding terminally differentiated effector memory CD45RA+ cells. Here immunoSEQ multiplex PCR was the method, and the copy in TCRdb shows in-frame clones only, minus some. The table lists around 560,000 clones, approximately 95% of them singletons. The sequence was obtained from a woman between 25 and 40 years old in good health. This chain connects TRBV6-1 to TRBJ1-5; D gene ambiguous. Sequencing input: naive CD8+ T cells sorted from blood. The CDR3 reads CASSEAERNSNQPQHF. The CDR3 DNA reads as TGTGCCAGCAGTGAAGCAGAACGGAATAGCAATCAGCCCCAGCATTTT.